The 13 T cell receptor beta chains below were found in one sample sequenced in a study of a mutant IDH1 vaccine in newly diagnosed glioma. The repertoire was sequenced with immunoSEQ multiplex PCR; TCRdb's copy has only in-frame clones and lacks some. The sample lists 120,000 or so clones, over 75% occurring once. Indicated time point: week 11, during vaccination. What each vaccine dose contained was 300 ug of mutant IDH1 20-mer peptide, accompanied by topical imiquimod. These receptors are not linked to any known antigen. The source was PBMCs, collected from a glioma patient whose treatment included an IDH1 peptide vaccine. These receptors originate from a man aged 35-49 years with glioma.

The CDR3 reads CSVAVASLDGYTF. In DNA, the CDR3 is TGCAGCGTCGCGGTGGCCTCCCTAGATGGCTACACCTTC. The rearrangement joins TRBV29-1 to TRBJ1-2, with D unclear. The CDR3 is made up of 13 amino acids. V lost 6 bases, J lost 6 bases, and 17 bases lay in between. Germline CDR1 SQVTM, CDR2 ANQGSEA.

The chain has TRBV7-2 and TRBJ2-5, with D unclear. The CDR3 covers 15 residues. The germline gives CDR1 SGHTA, CDR2 FQGNSA. V lost 2 bases, J lost 5 bases, and 15 bases lay in between. The CDR3 nucleotides read TGTGCCAGCAGCTTAAGGGTCAGTTCGGGCGAGACCCAGTACTTC. It specifies CASSLRVSSGETQYF.

J is TRBJ2-1 and V is TRBV9, with 10 bases fitting TRBD2. Per germline, CDR1 SGDLS and CDR2 YYNGEE. The CDR3 runs to 15 residues. J was trimmed by 9 bases and V by 1 base; bases with no gene match: 7. CDR3 sequence: CASSVSSGREFEQFF. CDR3 DNA sequence: TGTGCCAGCAGCGTAAGCAGCGGGAGGGAGTTTGAGCAGTTCTTC.

This clone has ten or more counts. The chain links TRBV4-3 to TRBJ1-1; 9 bases are shared with TRBD1. The CDR3 spans 15 residues. V shed 4 bases, J shed 0 bases, and the junction held 3 bases outside the gene matches. The germline V gene encodes CDR1 LGHNA and CDR2 YSLEER. This CDR3 is CASSRGQGLNTEAFF. As DNA, the CDR3 is TGCGCCAGCAGCCGGGGACAGGGCTTGAACACTGAAGCTTTCTTT.

The rearrangement uses TRBV7-2 and TRBJ2-1; D not certain. With 4 bases removed from V and 7 bases from J, the gap between germline ends came to 11 bases. CDR3 size: 13 residues. The germline V gene has CDR1 SGHTA and CDR2 FQGNSA. The CDR3 DNA sequence: TGTGCCAGCAGCTCGGTGGTGGGTAATGAGCAGTTCTTC. It specifies CASSSVVGNEQFF.

The chain combines TRBV5-8 with TRBJ2-6, with a tentative D call TRBD2 (5 bases). This CDR3 contains 18 residues. The germline V and J ends were trimmed by 4 bases and 3 bases, with 20 bases remaining between them. CDR1 and CDR2 from the germline V gene are SGHTS and YDEGEE. DNA for the CDR3: TGTGCCAGCAGCCTCCCCGGACTGGGAAGAGATGGGGCCAACGTCCTGACTTTC. Its protein product is CASSLPGLGRDGANVLTF.

This chain uses TRBV7-2 with TRBJ1-5; D is ambiguous. The CDR3 is 17 amino acids. V was pared by 1 base and J by 3 bases, with 16 bases between. The germline V gene encodes CDR1 SGHTA and CDR2 FQGNSA. In nucleotides, the CDR3 is TGTGCCAGCAGCTTAGTTCCTAGTGGCCTCCTCAATCAGCCCCAGCATTTT. This sequence encodes CASSLVPSGLLNQPQHF. Full variable domain (outside the CDR3, taken from reference TRBV7-2 and TRBJ1-5): GAGVSQSPSNKVTEKGKDVELRCDPISGHTALYWYRQSLGQGLEFLIYFQGNSAPDKSGLPSDRFSAERTGGSVSTLTIQRTQQEDSAVYLCASSLVPSGLLNQPQHFGDGTRLSIL.

This clone was seen a few times. The gene calls are TRBV4-3 and TRBJ1-1; maybe TRBD1 (6 bases). CDR1 and CDR2 from the germline V gene are LGHNA and YSLEER. This CDR3 has 14 amino acids. Trimming took 3 bases from V and 4 from J, leaving 12 bases between them. CDR3 nucleotide sequence: TGCGCCAGCAGCCAGGAGGGGGGCCTCACTGAAGCTTTCTTT. Translation gives CASSQEGGLTEAFF.

This clone was picked up a small number of times. The rearrangement uses TRBV20-1 and TRBJ1-1; D possibly corresponds to TRBD1 (5 bases). Germline V gene sequence: CDR1 DFQATT, CDR2 SNEGSKA (reference sequence). The ends were cut back, 6 bases at V and 3 bases at J, with 8 bases in the middle. The CDR3 totals 11 residues. The chain's CDR3 is CSAPRDTEAFF. The CDR3 DNA reads as TGCAGTGCCCCCAGGGACACTGAAGCTTTCTTT.

The V gene is TRBV19, the J gene TRBJ2-2, with 8 bases identical to TRBD1. The CDR3 extends over 14 amino acids. The germline V gene has CDR1 LNHDA and CDR2 SQIVND (reference sequence). V trimming: 3 bases; J trimming: 7 bases; junction bases outside the gene matches: 4. The CDR3: CASSMGTGGGELFF. Here the CDR3 DNA reads TGTGCCAGTAGTATGGGGACAGGTGGCGGGGAGCTGTTTTTT.

CDR3 DNA: TGTGCCATCAGCGAGAGTTTTGTTGGGGTTTTTGGGCCCCAGCATTTT. This codes for CAISESFVGVFGPQHF. This chain uses TRBV10-3 with TRBJ1-5, with D hard to call. This CDR3 region has 16 residues. V shed 6 bases and J shed 9 bases, with 24 bases lying between them. Germline values: CDR1 ENHRY, CDR2 SYGVKD.

This chain links TRBV18 with TRBJ1-4; D perhaps matches TRBD1 (5 bases). The germline V and J ends were trimmed by 1 base and 4 bases, with 10 bases remaining between them. From germline, CDR1 is KGHSH and CDR2 LQKENI. The CDR3 is 15 amino acids. CDR3 region: CASSPQGDGNEKLFF. For the CDR3, the DNA is TGTGCCAGCTCACCACAAGGGGACGGTAATGAAAAACTGTTTTTT.

Only a few counts were recorded for this clone. This chain uses TRBV29-1 with TRBJ1-1; D remains ambiguous. The CDR3 contains 12 residues. With 3 bases removed from V and 1 base from J, the gap between germline ends came to 6 bases. The germline V gene encodes CDR1 SQVTM and CDR2 ANQGSEA. CDR3 protein: CSVESKNTEAFF. DNA for the CDR3: TGCAGCGTTGAGAGTAAGAACACTGAAGCTTTCTTT.